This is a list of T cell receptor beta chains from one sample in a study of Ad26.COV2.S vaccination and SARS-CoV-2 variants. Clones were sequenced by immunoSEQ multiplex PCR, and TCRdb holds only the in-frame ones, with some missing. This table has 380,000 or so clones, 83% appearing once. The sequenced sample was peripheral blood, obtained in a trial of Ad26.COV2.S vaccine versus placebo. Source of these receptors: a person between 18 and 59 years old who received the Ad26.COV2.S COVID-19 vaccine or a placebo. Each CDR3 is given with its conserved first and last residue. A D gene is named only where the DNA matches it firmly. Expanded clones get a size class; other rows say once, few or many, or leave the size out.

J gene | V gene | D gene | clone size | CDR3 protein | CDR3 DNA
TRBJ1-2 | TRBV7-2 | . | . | CASSLAFAGDYGYTF | TGTGCCAGCAGCTTAGCGTTTGCGGGGGACTATGGCTACACCTTC
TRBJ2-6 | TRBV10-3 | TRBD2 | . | CATSAGRTGANVLTF | TGTGCCACTTCGGCCGGGAGGACTGGGGCCAACGTCCTGACTTTC
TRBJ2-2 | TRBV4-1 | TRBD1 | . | CASSQETSAGGLFF | TGCGCCAGCAGCCAAGAAACTTCAGCAGGGGGGCTGTTTTTT
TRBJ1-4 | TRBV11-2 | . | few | CASSFQTDNEKLFF | TGTGCCAGCAGCTTCCAGACAGACAATGAAAAACTGTTTTTT
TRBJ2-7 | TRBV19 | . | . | CASSISGGANDEQYF | TGTGCCAGTAGTATTTCGGGGGGCGCAAACGACGAGCAGTACTTC
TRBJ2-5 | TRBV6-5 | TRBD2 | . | CASSYLAGGNQETQYF | TGTGCCAGCAGTTATCTAGCGGGAGGCAACCAAGAGACCCAGTACTTC
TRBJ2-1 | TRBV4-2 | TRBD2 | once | CASSHGAGTSEDNEQFF | TGTGCCAGCAGCCATGGAGCCGGGACTAGCGAGGACAATGAGCAGTTCTTC
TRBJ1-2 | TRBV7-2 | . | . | CASSPSNAANYGYTF | TGTGCCAGCAGCCCCTCGAACGCGGCTAACTATGGCTACACCTTC
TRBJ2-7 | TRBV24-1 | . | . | CATSVPGTHEQYF | TGTGCCACCAGTGTCCCCGGGACCCACGAGCAGTACTTC
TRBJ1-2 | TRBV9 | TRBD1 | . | CTSSPRLAGGRGYTF | TGTACCAGCAGCCCCCGCCTCGCAGGGGGCCGCGGCTACACCTTC
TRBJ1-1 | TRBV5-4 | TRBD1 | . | CASSSSDRPNTEAFF | TGTGCCAGCAGCTCCTCGGACAGGCCAAACACTGAAGCTTTCTTT
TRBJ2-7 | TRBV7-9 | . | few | CASSPDLGEAYEQYF | TGTGCCAGCAGCCCCGATTTGGGGGAGGCCTACGAGCAGTACTTC
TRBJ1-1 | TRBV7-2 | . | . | CASSPSRTEAFF | TGTGCCAGCAGCCCCTCGAGGACTGAAGCTTTCTTT
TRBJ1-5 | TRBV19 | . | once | CASKRQFSNQPQHF | TGTGCCAGTAAAAGACAGTTTAGCAATCAGCCCCAGCATTTT
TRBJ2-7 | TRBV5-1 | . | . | CASSAGPTLSYEQYF | TGCGCCAGCAGCGCGGGACCGACACTCTCCTACGAGCAGTACTTC
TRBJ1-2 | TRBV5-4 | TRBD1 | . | CASSYDRAPYGYTF | TGTGCCAGCAGCTACGACAGGGCGCCCTATGGCTACACCTTC
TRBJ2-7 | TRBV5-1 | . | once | CASSLAGGQKIYEQYF | TGCGCCAGCAGCTTGGCCGGTGGACAGAAGATTTACGAGCAGTACTTC
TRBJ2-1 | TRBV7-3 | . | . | CASSLRGSVHNEQFF | TGTGCCAGCAGCTTACGGGGTTCTGTCCACAATGAGCAGTTCTTC